Each of the 5 T cell receptor beta chains below was sequenced from the same sample in a study of beta chain features in type 1 diabetes. Study findings and constraints: All four CD4+ subsets from Type 1 diabetes patients carried moderately but significantly shorter TCRB CDR3s.

These receptors' targets are unknown. The whole isolated RNA underwent reverse transcription, so sequencing captured expressed TCRB transcripts. The assay was immunoSEQ multiplex PCR, and TCRdb's table has in-frame clones only and misses some. Of more than 550,000 clones in the sample, more than 13% are singletons; the top ten hold around 0.04%. The sequencing sample was made of naive CD4+ T cells from blood. The receptors derive from a young man with type 1 diabetes.

Note on this clone: The sample holds other DNA sequences that translate to the same CDR3. This chain connects TRBV18 to TRBJ2-7, with D tentatively TRBD1 or TRBD2 (5 bases each). Trimming pared 6 bases from V and 1 base from J, leaving 13 bases between. The CDR3 has 14 residues. Per the germline V gene, CDR1 is KGHSH and CDR2 is LQKENI. The CDR3 nucleotides read TGTGCCAGCTCCCCGCCAGGGAGATCCTACGAGCAGTACTTC. Amino acids: CASSPPGRSYEQYF.

This clone was counted between two and nine times. The rearrangement links TRBV5-1 to TRBJ2-7, with TRBD2 matching 14 bases. CDR3 length: 15 residues. Germline V gives CDR1 SGHRS, CDR2 YFSETQ. V lost 0 bases to trimming and J lost 7 bases; unmatched junction nucleotides: 3. The CDR3 DNA reads as TGCGCCAGCAGCTTGGGACTAGCGGGAGGGCTTGAGCAGTACTTC. The encoded protein is CASSLGLAGGLEQYF.

The chain uses TRBV28 and TRBJ2-2; 9 bases match TRBD1. The trim removed 4 bases at V and 4 bases at J, leaving 4 bases unmatched. Germline V gene lookup returns CDR1 MDHEN and CDR2 SYDVKM. This CDR3 spans 15 amino acids. CDR3 amino acids: CASSSQGAGTGELFF. CDR3 sequence (DNA): TGTGCCAGCAGTTCACAGGGGGCGGGCACCGGGGAGCTGTTTTTT.

The genes are TRBV7-2 and TRBJ2-4, with a possible D match to TRBD1 (5 bases). Germline V lookup: CDR1 SGHTA, CDR2 FQGNSA. V lost 0 bases and J lost 8, with 8 bases in between. This CDR3 is built from 13 residues. CDR3 in DNA: TGTGCCAGCAGCTTAGCCTTAGGGGACATTCAGTACTTC. This codes for CASSLALGDIQYF.

This clone was seen only a few times. The V call is TRBV5-1, the J call TRBJ1-4; 7 nucleotides match TRBD1. Germline V gene sequence: CDR1 SGHRS, CDR2 YFSETQ. V shed 4 bases, J shed 8 bases, and the junction held 11 bases outside the gene matches. The CDR3 contains 15 residues. CDR3 in DNA: TGCGCCAGCAGCACCGGACAGGCTCGGGGGGAAAAACTGTTTTTT. Translated: CASSTGQARGEKLFF.